Shown below are 25 T cell receptor beta chains from a single sample sequenced in a study of follicular helper T cells after annual influenza vaccination (dated by TCRdb to 2016 to 2017). The method was the immunoSEQ multiplex PCR assay. Not all clones reach the TCRdb copy of this immuneACCESS table, which keeps in-frame sequences only. Checked studies attribute under half of the gap to unresolved V genes and leave the rest unexplained. The sample table records several thousand clones; about 81% of these occur just once. The leading ten clones occupy approximately 4% of the sample. According to the study, the label for this sample's time point signals: 2015-2016 season, 7 days after influenza vaccination. The starting material was CXCR5+ CD38- circulating T follicular helper cells from blood, obtained 7 days after influenza vaccination. The cell subset or site label of this sample denotes: circulating Tfh, non-naive CD4+CXCR5+PD-1+ (ICOS+CD38+ or ICOS-CD38-). All receptors come from an adult who received the influenza vaccine.

This sequence joins TRBV2 and TRBJ1-2, with 7 positions matching TRBD1. Germline assignment: CDR1 SNHLY and CDR2 FYNNEI. The V and J ends lost 2 bases and 6 bases, in that order; junction bases with no gene match: 15. The CDR3 runs to 17 residues. DNA of the CDR3: TGTGCCAGCAGTGAATTTATGGGACAGCGACTATCCGATGGCTACACCTTC. It yields the protein CASSEFMGQRLSDGYTF.

V usage is TRBV5-4 and J usage is TRBJ1-2, with a weak D call TRBD1 (5 bases). V was cut by 4 bases and J by 2 bases, with 12 bases left in between. Germline V gene data show CDR1 as SGHNT and CDR2 as YYREEE (reference sequence). The CDR3 is 14 amino acids. CDR3 protein: CASSPQGRNYGYTF. Written as DNA, the CDR3 is TGTGCCAGCAGCCCCCAGGGCAGGAACTATGGCTACACCTTC.

The chain recombines TRBV4-3 with TRBJ2-7; weak D call: TRBD1 (6 bases). V gave up 5 bases and J gave up 2 bases, with 19 bases separating them. Germline assignment: CDR1 LGHNA and CDR2 YSLEER. This CDR3 region has 16 residues. For the CDR3, the DNA is TGCGCCAGCAGCAAAAATTCAGGGGACCTTACCTACGAGCAGTACTTC. It yields the protein CASSKNSGDLTYEQYF.

This sequence joins TRBV10-3 and TRBJ2-7; D unclear. This CDR3 spans 14 amino acids. The germline gives CDR1 ENHRY, CDR2 SYGVKD. Trimming took 0 bases from V and 7 from J, leaving 13 bases between them. CDR3 in amino acids: CAISESTPQSEQYF. DNA of the CDR3: TGTGCCATCAGTGAGTCGACACCCCAGTCGGAGCAGTACTTC.

The count of this clone is one. The chain uses TRBV5-8 and TRBJ1-2, with D unresolved. CDR1 and CDR2 (germline): SGHTS, YDEGEE. The CDR3 sequence is 15 residues long. V was shortened by 0 bases and J by 3 bases, with 12 bases between the two germline ends. CDR3: CASSLDGYKDYGYTF. CDR3 bases: TGTGCCAGCAGCTTGGACGGATACAAGGACTATGGCTACACCTTC.

J is TRBJ1-1 and V is TRBV5-6; no definite D call. CDR1 and CDR2 from the germline V gene are SGHDT and YYEEEE. CDR3 length: 15 residues. With 1 base removed from V and 1 base from J, the gap between germline ends came to 11 bases. The CDR3 sequence is CASSLFGTSNTEAFF. For the CDR3, the DNA is TGTGCCAGCAGCTTGTTCGGCACCTCGAACACTGAAGCTTTCTTT.

The count of this clone is one. This chain links TRBV14 with TRBJ1-1; 8 nucleotides match TRBD1. The V gene's germline CDR1 is SGHDN and CDR2 FVKESK. This CDR3 comprises 12 residues. Unmatched junction bases numbered 1, after V lost 5 bases and J lost 5 bases. The CDR3 bases are TGTGCCAGCAGCAACAGGGGGACTGAAGCTTTCTTT. This translates into CASSNRGTEAFF.

This clone was seen a few times. This rearrangement joins TRBV2 to TRBJ2-5; unclear D gene. Germline CDR1 SNHLY, CDR2 FYNNEI. Deletions cut 8 bases from V and 6 bases from J, with 13 bases between. The CDR3 spans 12 residues. The CDR3 protein is CASDLQSQTQYF. For the CDR3, the DNA is TGTGCCAGCGACTTGCAATCTCAGACCCAGTACTTC.

The V call is TRBV27, the J call TRBJ1-6; no clear D. Germline V gene sequence: CDR1 MNHEY, CDR2 SMNVEV (reference sequence). There are 16 residues in the CDR3. V was pared by 3 bases and J by 8 bases, with 17 bases between. CDR3 loop: CASSFGGMRDYSPLHF. The CDR3 DNA reads as TGTGCCAGCAGTTTCGGTGGTATGAGAGATTATTCACCCCTCCACTTT.

This chain uses TRBV11-2 with TRBJ2-3; D perhaps matches TRBD2 (6 bases). CDR3 size: 16 residues. Germline V gene sequence: CDR1 SGHAT, CDR2 FQNNGV. The germline V and J ends were trimmed by 1 base and 7 bases, with 18 bases remaining between them. CDR3 sequence (DNA): TGTGCCAGCAGCTTAGGGAGCGGGCAGTCAACCAATACGCAGTATTTT. Protein product: CASSLGSGQSTNTQYF.

The chain recombines TRBV19 with TRBJ1-1; D might be TRBD1 (5 bases). V was shortened by 6 bases and J by 4 bases, with 21 bases between the two germline ends. The germline gives CDR1 LNHDA, CDR2 SQIVND (reference sequence). This CDR3 comprises 16 residues. This CDR3 is CASSPRHGREGTEAFF. In DNA, the CDR3 is TGTGCCAGTAGCCCTCGCCATGGCAGGGAAGGCACTGAAGCTTTCTTT. The full variable domain, its missing parts supplied by reference TRBV19 and TRBJ1-1, is DGGITQSPKYLFRKEGQNVTLSCEQNLNHDAMYWYRQDPGQGLRLIYYSQIVNDFQKGDIAEGYSVSREKKESFPLTVTSAQKNPTAFYLCASSPRHGREGTEAFFGQGTRLTVV.

This chain links TRBV19 with TRBJ2-1, with D unresolved. The V gene's germline CDR1 is LNHDA and CDR2 SQIVND (reference sequence). The CDR3 consists of 14 residues. Trimming stripped 5 bases from V and 3 bases from J, with 11 bases between. Written as DNA, the CDR3 is TGTGCCAGTAGTCCTTGGACGGACTACAATGAGCAGTTCTTC. Translated, it gives CASSPWTDYNEQFF.

CDR3 sequence reads: CASSPSASDTQYF. CDR3 coding DNA: TGTGCCAGCTCACCATCGGCTAGCGATACGCAGTATTTT. The J gene is TRBJ2-3, the V gene TRBV18; weak D call: TRBD2 (5 bases). Trimming pared 2 bases from V and 6 bases from J, leaving 9 bases between. The CDR3 length is 13 residues. CDR1 is KGHSH and CDR2 is LQKENI in the germline V gene.

The chain employs TRBV2 and TRBJ2-6, with no clear D. Trimming removed 1 base from V and 2 bases from J, with 12 bases in between. Germline loops: CDR1 SNHLY, CDR2 FYNNEI. CDR3 length equals 17 residues. CDR3 DNA sequence: TGTGCCAGCAGTGAAGGGAATTGGAAAACTGGGGCCAACGTCCTGACTTTC. This translates into CASSEGNWKTGANVLTF.

This clone appeared a few times. This sequence joins TRBV5-6 and TRBJ2-7; 10 nucleotides align to TRBD2. The CDR3 loop spans 16 amino acids. Germline trimming cut 5 bases from V and 2 bases from J; bases unmatched to any gene: 10. CDR1 SGHDT and CDR2 YYEEEE come from the germline V gene. In DNA form, the CDR3 reads TGTGCCAGCAGTTCCAGCGGGGGGGCCCACCCCTACGAGCAGTACTTC. This codes for CASSSSGGAHPYEQYF.

This sequence joins TRBV30 and TRBJ2-5, with D possibly matching TRBD1 (5 bases). CDR1 GTSNPN and CDR2 SVGIG come from the germline V gene (reference sequence). The CDR3 is 11 residues long. The ends were cut back, 5 bases at V and 4 bases at J, with 8 bases in the middle. The chain's CDR3 is CAWATGETQYF. CDR3 coding DNA: TGTGCCTGGGCCACAGGAGAGACCCAGTACTTC.

This clone was observed once. CDR3 region: CASSPLGLARKYISSYEQYF. The CDR3 DNA follows: TGTGCCAGCAGTCCCCTAGGACTAGCGAGAAAATATATCAGCTCCTACGAGCAGTACTTC. The chain is built from TRBV27 and TRBJ2-7; TRBD2 agrees at 9 bases. Germline CDR1 is MNHEY and CDR2 is SMNVEV (reference sequence). V shed 5 bases and J 0 bases; nucleotides not matched to a gene: 20. The CDR3 spans 20 residues.

The rearrangement uses TRBV7-9 and TRBJ1-1; D is perhaps TRBD1 (6 bases). The CDR3 is 14 residues long. Per the germline V gene, CDR1 is SEHNR and CDR2 is FQNEAQ (reference sequence). V lost 2 bases to trimming and J lost 5 bases, with 12 bases between them. The CDR3 loop is CASSLSQGSTEAFF. The DNA of the CDR3 is TGTGCCAGCAGCTTATCCCAGGGGAGTACTGAAGCTTTCTTT.

This chain links TRBV18 with TRBJ1-1, with TRBD1 matching over 10 bases. This CDR3 spans 13 amino acids. The junction had 4 bases not matched to a gene; V was cut back by 6 bases and J by 6 bases. Germline lookup yields CDR1 KGHSH and CDR2 LQKENI. The CDR3 sequence: CASSFGTGAEAFF. The CDR3 DNA sequence: TGTGCCAGCTCTTTCGGGACAGGGGCTGAAGCTTTCTTT.

The V call is TRBV7-2, the J call TRBJ2-1; D remains ambiguous. This CDR3 region has 12 residues. Germline V CDR1 and CDR2: SGHTA, FQGNSA. The V end lost 2 bases, the J end lost 6 bases, and 5 bases lay between the germline ends. Written as DNA, the CDR3 is TGTGCCAGCAGCTTATACGGCAATGAGCAGTTCTTC. Translated: CASSLYGNEQFF.

V and J are TRBV5-4 and TRBJ2-1, with TRBD1 as a possible D gene (5 bases). Looked up from germline, CDR1 is SGHNT and CDR2 is YYREEE (reference sequence). Trimming removed 0 bases at V and 2 bases at J, with 12 bases between. This CDR3 spans 16 amino acids. Here the CDR3 DNA reads TGTGCCAGCAGCTTGGGGTCAGGGATCGCCTACAATGAGCAGTTCTTC. It yields the protein CASSLGSGIAYNEQFF.

The chain carries TRBV5-1 and TRBJ2-2; possibly TRBD1 for D (5 bases). The CDR3 runs 17 residues. Trimming removed 3 bases from V and 2 bases from J, with 17 bases in between. Germline CDR1 reads SGHRS; CDR2 reads YFSETQ. In DNA, the CDR3 is TGCGCCAGCAGCTATGAACAGGTGCAACCTAACACCGGGGAGCTGTTTTTT. This gives the protein CASSYEQVQPNTGELFF.

This chain joins TRBV27 and TRBJ2-5; TRBD1 matches 8 bases. V shed 4 bases and J 4 bases; nucleotides not matched to a gene: 11. Germline V lookup: CDR1 MNHEY, CDR2 SMNVEV (reference sequence). The CDR3 loop spans 16 amino acids. DNA for the CDR3: TGTGCCAGCAGTTCTCAGGGGGCGAGGGGAGCAGAGACCCAGTACTTC. Protein: CASSSQGARGAETQYF.

The chain is built from TRBV11-2 and TRBJ1-4, with TRBD1 matching over 10 bases. With V trimmed by 4 bases and J by 11 bases, 7 bases remained unmatched. In germline, CDR1 is SGHAT, CDR2 FQNNGV. The CDR3 consists of 14 residues. The CDR3 DNA reads as TGTGCCAGCAGCTACCGTAGGGACAGGGGCAAACTGTTTTTT. It yields the protein CASSYRRDRGKLFF.

This clone was seen once. V usage is TRBV21-1 and J usage is TRBJ2-1; TRBD2 is the table's D call and was not checked against the DNA. TRBV21-1 is shown as a pseudogene. This CDR3 has 13 residues. DNA for the CDR3: TGTGCCAGCAGCACCAGACTAGTGGATGAGCAGTTCTTC. It specifies CASSTRLVDEQFF.